The 9 T cell receptor beta chains in this list originate from one sample, sequenced in a study of blood T cells in healthy people across ages. It was with a sample-barcoded 5' primer and a J-beta primer mix that a second PCR of about 6 to 12 cycles was run. Using its own MiXCR run on the 5' RACE reads, TCRdb lists one record per CDR3 protein. The table has around 1,000,000 distinct CDR3 sequences, 20% to 25% seen once. The sample was also reused in another study, on T cells of mothers and their children.

What was sequenced was blood. All receptors derive from a girl aged 2 to 10 in good health.

This clonotype appeared a few times. CDR3 residues: CASSGNSYTGELFF. Here the CDR3 DNA reads TGTGCCAGCAGCGGCAATTCGTACACCGGGGAGCTGTTTTTT. J is TRBJ2-2 and V is TRBV7-6; no clear D gene. Germline V lookup: CDR1 SGHVS, CDR2 FNYEAQ. V lost 5 bases to trimming and J lost 3 bases, with 10 bases between them. This CDR3 has 14 residues.

The chain recombines TRBV20-1 with TRBJ2-7; D unclear. The length of the CDR3 is 11 residues. Germline-derived CDR1 and CDR2 are DFQATT and SNEGSKA (reference sequence). Trimming took off 3 bases at V and 5 bases at J, with 8 bases between the two ends. The CDR3: CSASLEDEQYF. The CDR3 bases are TGCAGTGCTAGCCTCGAAGACGAGCAGTACTTC.

In this sample, this clonotype turned up a few times. The V call is TRBV7-3, the J call TRBJ2-1, with 14 bases identical to TRBD2. This CDR3 has 19 residues. CDR1 is SGHTA and CDR2 is FQGTGA in the germline V gene. Trimming cost V 9 bases and J 3 bases; bases outside gene matches: 16. CDR3 sequence: CASSETEGTSGSLYNEQFF. The CDR3 DNA is TGTGCCAGTAGCGAAACCGAGGGGACTAGCGGGAGCCTCTACAATGAGCAGTTCTTC.

The chain employs TRBV5-1 and TRBJ2-7; a weak D match, TRBD1 (6 bases). This CDR3 region has 14 residues. With 0 bases removed from V and 5 bases from J, the gap between germline ends came to 12 bases. The germline V gene has CDR1 SGHRS and CDR2 YFSETQ. Here the CDR3 reads CASSLGQAFHEQYF. The CDR3 DNA follows: TGCGCCAGCAGCTTGGGACAGGCCTTCCACGAGCAGTACTTC.

This sequence joins TRBV10-3 and TRBJ2-4; D is perhaps TRBD1 (5 bases). This CDR3 is 14 amino acids long. Per the germline V gene, CDR1 is ENHRY and CDR2 is SYGVKD. The V and J ends lost 3 bases and 5 bases respectively, with 11 bases between them. As DNA, the CDR3 is TGTGCCATCAGTGACAGGGTTGATCAAAACATTCAGTACTTC. It encodes CAISDRVDQNIQYF.

About this clonotype: Relative to the germline gene, one junction end is altered; a read error may explain this. The chain recombines TRBV24-1 with TRBJ2-2, with D possibly TRBD2 on 6 matching bases. Germline V gene data show CDR1 as KGHDR and CDR2 as SFDVKD. The CDR3 runs 17 residues. CDR3 loop: CATSDLHGGMRTGELFF. For the CDR3, the DNA is TGTGCCACCAGTGATTTGCACGGGGGAATGCGCACCGGGGAACTGTTTTTT.

This clonotype was seen a few times. The CDR3: CASRSGLAGVGGIQYF. CDR3 DNA sequence: TGTGCCAGCCGTTCGGGACTAGCGGGAGTCGGGGGCATTCAGTACTTC. V gene TRBV6-1 combines with J gene TRBJ2-4, with TRBD2 matching 14 bases. Germline trimming cut 8 bases from V and 9 bases from J; bases unmatched to any gene: 12. Germline V lookup: CDR1 MNHNS, CDR2 SASEGT. CDR3 size: 16 residues.

The rearrangement uses TRBV20-1 and TRBJ2-7; 8 positions match TRBD1. CDR3 length: 15 amino acids. Germline values: CDR1 DFQATT, CDR2 SNEGSKA (reference sequence). The ends lost 0 bases at V and 2 bases at J; junction bases unmatched: 6. The CDR3 reads CSARDLDRVTYEQYF. CDR3 coding DNA: TGCAGTGCTAGAGATTTGGACAGGGTCACCTACGAGCAGTACTTC.

V is TRBV6-1 and J is TRBJ1-2, with 8 bases lining up with TRBD1. The length of the CDR3 is 18 residues. Germline lookup yields CDR1 MNHNS and CDR2 SASEGT. V was clipped by 4 bases and J by 1 base; unmatched bases: 14. The CDR3 protein is CASSGAGTGEIFNYGYTF. In DNA, the CDR3 is TGTGCCAGCAGTGGGGCCGGGACAGGAGAAATCTTTAACTATGGCTACACCTTC.